The 8 T cell receptor beta chains given below trace back to one sample, sequenced in a study of blood T cells in healthy people across ages. Combining a sample-barcoded 5' primer with a J-beta primer mix, a second PCR ran for about 6 to 11 cycles. MiXCR, run by TCRdb on the 5' RACE reads, gives a single entry per CDR3 protein. The sample carries 600,000 to 650,000 distinct CDR3 sequences, roughly 53% recorded once. The sample comprised blood. These receptors came from a man aged 60 to 69 in good health.

This clonotype was detected once. J is TRBJ2-7 and V is TRBV6-1; tentatively, D is TRBD1 (5 bases). This CDR3 is built from 12 residues. Germline CDR1 MNHNS, CDR2 SASEGT. V lost 4 bases, J lost 8 bases, and 12 bases lay in between. CDR3 sequence reads: CASSARQLKQYF. The DNA for the CDR3 is TGTGCCAGCAGTGCCCGACAGCTCAAGCAGTACTTC.

The count of this clonotype is one. The chain recombines TRBV6-4 with TRBJ2-3; no firm D call. The CDR3 runs 15 residues. V dropped 8 bases and J dropped 4 bases, with 19 bases sitting between them. The germline CDR1 and CDR2 sequences are MRHNA and SNTAGT. CDR3 loop: CASRITATDPDTQYF. CDR3 DNA sequence: TGTGCCAGCCGGATAACAGCCACGGACCCAGATACGCAGTATTTT.

CDR3 sequence reads: CASSQGQGGQPQHF. CDR3 DNA sequence: TGCGCCAGCAGCCAAGGACAGGGAGGGCAGCCCCAGCATTTT. The V and J genes are TRBV5-1 and TRBJ1-5; 8 bases line up with TRBD1. The germline V gene encodes CDR1 SGHRS and CDR2 YFSETQ. The CDR3 length is 14 residues. With V trimmed by 4 bases and J by 7 bases, 7 bases remained unmatched. Full variable domain (outside the CDR3, taken from reference TRBV5-1 and TRBJ1-5): KAGVTQTPRYLIKTRGQQVTLSCSPISGHRSVSWYQQTPGQGLQFLFEYFSETQRNKGNFPGRFSGRQFSNSRSEMNVSTLELGDSALYLCASSQGQGGQPQHFGDGTRLSIL.

This chain joins TRBV7-2 and TRBJ2-5; 10 nucleotides agree with TRBD2. CDR3 size: 15 residues. V dropped 1 base and J dropped 12; count of bases not matched to a gene: 11. CDR1 and CDR2 from the germline V gene are SGHTA and FQGNSA. In DNA, the CDR3 is TGTGCCAGCAGCTTAGGAGGGCTAGCGGGGGCCGCAAAGTACTTC. Protein: CASSLGGLAGAAKYF.

CDR3 nucleotide sequence: TGTGCCAGCAGTAGGACAGGGCGGGGAGAGACCCAGTACTTC. It yields the protein CASSRTGRGETQYF. This chain connects TRBV2 to TRBJ2-5; 8 nucleotides align to TRBD1. There are 14 residues in the CDR3. V gave up 5 bases and J gave up 4 bases; unmatched junction bases: 6. Germline assignment: CDR1 SNHLY and CDR2 FYNNEI.

The chain combines TRBV15 with TRBJ2-3; no reliable D call. The CDR3 is 14 residues long. Germline CDR1 and CDR2: LNHNV and YYDKDF (reference sequence). V lost 8 bases, J lost 4 bases, and 16 bases lay in between. The CDR3 DNA reads as TGTGCCACCCGGACCGCCCTGCGCCCAGATACGCAGTATTTT. Translating gives CATRTALRPDTQYF. The full variable domain, its missing parts supplied by reference TRBV15 and TRBJ2-3, is DAMVIQNPRYQVTQFGKPVTLSCSQTLNHNVMYWYQQKSSQAPKLLFHYYDKDFNNEADTPDNFQSRRPNTSFCFLDIRSPGLGDTAMYLCATRTALRPDTQYFGPGTRLTVL.

This clonotype occurred a few times. CDR3 amino acids: CASSLGQGAGYGYTF. The DNA for the CDR3 is TGTGCCAGCAGCTTAGGGCAGGGGGCGGGCTATGGCTACACCTTC. The chain uses TRBV13 and TRBJ1-2; TRBD1 aligns across 8 bases. V lost 0 bases to trimming and J lost 4 bases; unmatched junction nucleotides: 4. Germline V gives CDR1 PRHDT, CDR2 FYEKMQ (reference sequence). CDR3 length equals 15 residues.

This clonotype was detected ten times or more. One end of the junction does not line up with germline, which may come from a read error. The rearrangement uses TRBV2 and TRBJ2-3; possibly TRBD2 for D (6 bases). CDR1 is SNHLY and CDR2 is FYNNEI in the germline V gene. The CDR3 totals 13 residues. CDR3 sequence reads: CASSGQGTDTQYF. Written as DNA, the CDR3 is TGCGCCAGCAGCGGGCAGGGCACAGATACGCAGTATTTT.